The sequence of this T cell receptor beta chain was determined in a study of blood T cells in healthy people across ages. This CDR3 region has 14 residues. Germline V gene data show CDR1 as MNHNY and CDR2 as SVGAGI (reference sequence). Trimming stripped 4 bases from V and 1 base from J, with 10 bases between. For the second PCR, which ran for about 6 to 11 cycles, a sample-barcoded 5' primer and a J-beta primer mix were used. TCRdb re-called the 5' RACE reads with MiXCR, one entry per CDR3 protein. The sample holds about 1,500,000 distinct CDR3 sequences, 35% to 45% seen once. The chain carries TRBV6-6 and TRBJ1-1; D gene ambiguous. Sequencing used blood. The receptor was isolated from a woman in her late teens or twenties in good health. Here the CDR3 reads CASSSNRENTEAFF. The CDR3 nucleotides are TGTGCCAGCAGTTCAAATAGAGAGAACACTGAAGCTTTCTTT.